The following is a T cell receptor (beta chain) sequence with its context. Sequencing used immunoSEQ multiplex PCR; TCRdb keeps in-frame clones, though not all of them. The profile shows 45,000 to 50,000 clones, 65% to 90% of them singletons. This specimen comes from a study of blood T cell repertoires in COVID-19. Study details: Sources were T cells, B-cell-depleted T cells, or PBMCs; the material itself was cDNA or gDNA.

The sequencing input was peripheral blood. The TCR originated in a woman older than 75 with COVID-19, enrolled during active disease.

The CDR3 DNA reads as TGTGCCACAGCCCCAGGAAAAGAGACCCAGTACTTC. Translating gives CATAPGKETQYF. The chain carries TRBV6-5 and TRBJ2-5; D not resolved. The CDR3 covers 12 residues. V lost 10 bases and J lost 3, with 12 bases in between. The germline gives CDR1 MNHEY, CDR2 SVGAGI.